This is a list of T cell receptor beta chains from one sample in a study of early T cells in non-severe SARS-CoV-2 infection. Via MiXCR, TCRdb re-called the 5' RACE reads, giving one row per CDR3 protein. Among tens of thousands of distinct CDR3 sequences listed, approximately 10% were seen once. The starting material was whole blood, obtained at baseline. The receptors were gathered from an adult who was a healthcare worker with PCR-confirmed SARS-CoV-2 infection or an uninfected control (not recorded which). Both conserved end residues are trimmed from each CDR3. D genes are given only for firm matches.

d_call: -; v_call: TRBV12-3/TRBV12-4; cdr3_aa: ASSRTVGDPPLH
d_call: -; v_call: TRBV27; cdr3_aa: ASSSPGLRGKNIQY
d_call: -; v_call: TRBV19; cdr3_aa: ASRSVYQETQY
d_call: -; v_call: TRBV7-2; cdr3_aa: ASSFDGGGNEQF
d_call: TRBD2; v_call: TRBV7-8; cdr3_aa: ASSLGALAETDTQY
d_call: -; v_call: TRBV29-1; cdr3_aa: SAQYRVSYEQY
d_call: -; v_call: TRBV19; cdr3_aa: ASRHGGRSEAF
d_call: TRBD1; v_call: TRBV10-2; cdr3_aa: ASRDRVTEAF
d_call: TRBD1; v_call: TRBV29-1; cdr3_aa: SVVGGQGVNTGELF
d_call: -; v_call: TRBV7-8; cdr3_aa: ASSRPTAAYEQY